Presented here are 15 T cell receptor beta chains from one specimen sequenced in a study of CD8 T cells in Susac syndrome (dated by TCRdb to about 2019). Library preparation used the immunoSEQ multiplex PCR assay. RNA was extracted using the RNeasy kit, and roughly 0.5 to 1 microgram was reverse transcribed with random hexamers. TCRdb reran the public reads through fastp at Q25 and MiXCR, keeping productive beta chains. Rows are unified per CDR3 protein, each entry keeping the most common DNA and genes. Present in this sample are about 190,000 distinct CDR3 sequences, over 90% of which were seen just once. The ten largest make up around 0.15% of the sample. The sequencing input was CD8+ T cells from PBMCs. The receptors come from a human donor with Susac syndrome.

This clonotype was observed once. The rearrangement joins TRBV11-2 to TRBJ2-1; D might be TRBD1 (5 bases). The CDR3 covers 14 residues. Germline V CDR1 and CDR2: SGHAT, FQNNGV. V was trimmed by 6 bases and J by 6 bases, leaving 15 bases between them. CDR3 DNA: TGTGCCAGCAGGGGGCAAGTAAGGAGCAATGAGCAGTTCTTC. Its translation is CASRGQVRSNEQFF.

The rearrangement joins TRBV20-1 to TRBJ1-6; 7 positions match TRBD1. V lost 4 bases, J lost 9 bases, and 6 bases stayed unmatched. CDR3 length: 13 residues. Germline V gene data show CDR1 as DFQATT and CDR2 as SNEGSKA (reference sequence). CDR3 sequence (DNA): TGCAGTGCTACGCGGACAGGCGCTTCACCCCTCCACTTT. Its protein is CSATRTGASPLHF.

Here the CDR3 reads CASTFKGTGVFGTEAFF. In DNA form, the CDR3 reads TGCGCCAGCACCTTCAAGGGGACAGGTGTTTTTGGCACTGAAGCTTTCTTT. This chain connects TRBV5-1 to TRBJ1-1, with TRBD1 identical over 8 bases. This CDR3 spans 17 amino acids. CDR1 is SGHRS, CDR2 YFSETQ, per germline. The ends lost 6 bases at V and 4 bases at J; junction bases unmatched: 17.

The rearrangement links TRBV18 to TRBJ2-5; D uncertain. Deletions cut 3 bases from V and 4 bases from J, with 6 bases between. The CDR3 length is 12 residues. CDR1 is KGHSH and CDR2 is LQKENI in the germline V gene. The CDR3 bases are TGTGCCAGCTCACCGAGGATAGAGACCCAGTACTTC. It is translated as CASSPRIETQYF.

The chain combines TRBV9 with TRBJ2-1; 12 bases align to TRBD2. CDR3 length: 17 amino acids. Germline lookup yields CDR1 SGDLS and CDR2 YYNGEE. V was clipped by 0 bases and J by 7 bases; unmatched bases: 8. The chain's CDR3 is CASSVGGPSGRVNEQFF. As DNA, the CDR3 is TGTGCCAGCAGCGTAGGAGGGCCTAGCGGGAGGGTAAATGAGCAGTTCTTC.

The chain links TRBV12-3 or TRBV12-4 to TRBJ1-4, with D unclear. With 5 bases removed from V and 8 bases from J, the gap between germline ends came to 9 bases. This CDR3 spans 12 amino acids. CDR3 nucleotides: TGTGCCAGCAGTGTGCTGGGGGAAAAACTGTTTTTT. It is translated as CASSVLGEKLFF.

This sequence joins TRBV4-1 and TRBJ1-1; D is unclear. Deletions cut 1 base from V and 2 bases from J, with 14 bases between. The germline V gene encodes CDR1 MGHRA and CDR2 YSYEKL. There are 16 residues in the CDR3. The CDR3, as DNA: TGCGCCAGCAGCCAAGGAAAGGGAACTTATAACACTGAAGCTTTCTTT. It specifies CASSQGKGTYNTEAFF.

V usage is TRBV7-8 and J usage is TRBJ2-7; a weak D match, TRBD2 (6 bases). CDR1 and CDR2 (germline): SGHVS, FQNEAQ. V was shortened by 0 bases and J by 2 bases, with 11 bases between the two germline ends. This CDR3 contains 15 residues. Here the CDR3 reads CASSLAMEGPYEQYF. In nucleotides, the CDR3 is TGTGCCAGCAGCTTAGCGATGGAGGGGCCCTACGAGCAGTACTTC. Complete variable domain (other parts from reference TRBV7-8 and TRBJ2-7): GAGVSQSPRYKVAKRGQDVALRCDPISGHVSLFWYQQALGQGPEFLTYFQNEAQLDKSGLPSDRFFAERPEGSVSTLKIQRTQQEDSAVYLCASSLAMEGPYEQYFGPGTRLTVT.

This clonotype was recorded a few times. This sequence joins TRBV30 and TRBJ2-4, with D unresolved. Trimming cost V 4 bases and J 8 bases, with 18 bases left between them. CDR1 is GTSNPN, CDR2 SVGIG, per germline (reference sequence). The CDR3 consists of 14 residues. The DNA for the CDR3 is TGTGCCTGGATCAAACAAGGATCCTCTGACATTCAGTACTTC. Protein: CAWIKQGSSDIQYF.

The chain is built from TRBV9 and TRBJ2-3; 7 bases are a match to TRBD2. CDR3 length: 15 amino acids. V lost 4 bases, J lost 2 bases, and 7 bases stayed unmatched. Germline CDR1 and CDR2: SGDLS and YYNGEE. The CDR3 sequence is CASSQASGITDTQYF. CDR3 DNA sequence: TGTGCCAGCAGCCAAGCCAGCGGGATCACAGATACGCAGTATTTT. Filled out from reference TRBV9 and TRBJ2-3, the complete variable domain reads DSGVTQTPKHLITATGQRVTLRCSPRSGDLSVYWYQQSLDQGLQFLIQYYNGEERAKGNILERFSAQQFPDLHSELNLSSLELGDSALYFCASSQASGITDTQYFGPGTRLTVL.

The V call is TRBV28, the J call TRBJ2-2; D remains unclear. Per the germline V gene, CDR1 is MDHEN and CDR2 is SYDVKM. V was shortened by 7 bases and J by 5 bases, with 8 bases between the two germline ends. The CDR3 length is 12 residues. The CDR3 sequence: CASITQTGELFF. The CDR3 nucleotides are TGTGCCAGCATAACGCAAACCGGGGAGCTGTTTTTT.

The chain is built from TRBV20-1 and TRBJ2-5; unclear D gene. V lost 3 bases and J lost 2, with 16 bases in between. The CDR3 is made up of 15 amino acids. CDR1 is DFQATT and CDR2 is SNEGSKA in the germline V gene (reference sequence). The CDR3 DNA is TGCAGTGCTAGTCCCCCCCGGAAACCTCAAGAGACCCAGTACTTC. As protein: CSASPPRKPQETQYF.

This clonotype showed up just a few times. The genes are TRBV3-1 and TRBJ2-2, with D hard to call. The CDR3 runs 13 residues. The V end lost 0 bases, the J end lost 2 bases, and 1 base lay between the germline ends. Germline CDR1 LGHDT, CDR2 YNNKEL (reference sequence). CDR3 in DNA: TGTGCCAGCAGCCAAGATAACACCGGGGAGCTGTTTTTT. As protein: CASSQDNTGELFF.

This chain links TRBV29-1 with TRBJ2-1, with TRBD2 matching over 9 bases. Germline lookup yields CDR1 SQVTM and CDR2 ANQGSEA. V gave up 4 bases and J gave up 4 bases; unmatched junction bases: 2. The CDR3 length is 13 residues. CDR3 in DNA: TGCAGCGTTGTACTAGCGGGTTACAATGAGCAGTTCTTC. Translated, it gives CSVVLAGYNEQFF.

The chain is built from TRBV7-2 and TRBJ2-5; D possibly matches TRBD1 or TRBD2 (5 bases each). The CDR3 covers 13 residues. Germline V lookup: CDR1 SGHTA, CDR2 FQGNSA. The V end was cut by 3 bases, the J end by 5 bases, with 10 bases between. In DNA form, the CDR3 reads TGTGCCAGCAGCTTGGGGGAGTGGGAGACCCAGTACTTC. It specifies CASSLGEWETQYF.